The T cell receptor (beta chain) under discussion was sequenced for a study of T cells in Graves' hyperthyroidism and ophthalmopathy. Study-wide background: Peripheral blood draws took place at initial diagnosis, ahead of any treatment.

A remark on this clonotype: Its antigen remains unknown.

Germline CDR1 reads MGHRA; CDR2 reads YSYEKL. The CDR3 loop spans 16 amino acids. With 2 bases clipped from V and 8 bases from J, the junction kept 11 bases outside the gene matches. Ophthalmopathy patients had Clinical Activity Score at least 3, NOSPECS grade at least 4, duration under 3 months. Patients with uncontrolled infections, other autoimmune diseases, pregnancy or lactation were excluded. Whole-study findings and limits: Blood also contained most expanded thyroid clonotypes above 0.001.

What was amplified from RNA transcripts were TCR beta CDR3 regions. An initial round of RT-PCR targeting the TCR CDR3 relied on the HTBI primer set. TCRdb independently ran MiXCR on the multiplex PCR reads; one entry per CDR3 protein. This table has about 380,000 distinct CDR3 sequences, approximately 17% appearing once. This rearrangement joins TRBV4-1 to TRBJ1-2, with 10 bases lining up with TRBD1. Sequencing used blood. The clonotype was recovered from a young man with Graves' ophthalmopathy. The CDR3 loop reads CASSQPRQGAGGGYTF. CDR3 in DNA: TGCGCCAGCAGCCAACCTCGACAGGGGGCAGGTGGGGGCTACACCTTC.